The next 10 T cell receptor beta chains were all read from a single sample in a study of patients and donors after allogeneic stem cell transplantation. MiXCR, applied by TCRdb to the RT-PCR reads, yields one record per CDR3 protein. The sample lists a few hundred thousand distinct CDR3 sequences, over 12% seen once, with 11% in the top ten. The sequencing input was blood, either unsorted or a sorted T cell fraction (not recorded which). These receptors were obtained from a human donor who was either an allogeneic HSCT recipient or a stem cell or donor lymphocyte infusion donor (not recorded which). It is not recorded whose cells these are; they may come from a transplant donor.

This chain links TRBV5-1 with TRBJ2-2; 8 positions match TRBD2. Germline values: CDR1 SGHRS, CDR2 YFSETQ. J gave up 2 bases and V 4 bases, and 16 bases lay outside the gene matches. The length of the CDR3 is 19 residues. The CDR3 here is CASSPSGGGSGTNTGELFF. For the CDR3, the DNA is TGCGCCAGCAGCCCCTCGGGCGGGGGGTCTGGAACCAACACCGGGGAGCTGTTTTTT. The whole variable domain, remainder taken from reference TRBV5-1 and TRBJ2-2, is KAGVTQTPRYLIKTRGQQVTLSCSPISGHRSVSWYQQTPGQGLQFLFEYFSETQRNKGNFPGRFSGRQFSNSRSEMNVSTLELGDSALYLCASSPSGGGSGTNTGELFFGEGSRLTVL.

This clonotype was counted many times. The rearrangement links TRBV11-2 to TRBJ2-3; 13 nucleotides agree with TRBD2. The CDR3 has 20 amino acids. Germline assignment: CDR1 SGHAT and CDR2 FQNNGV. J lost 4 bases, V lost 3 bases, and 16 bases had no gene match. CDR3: CASSFSTSGRVLARADTQYF. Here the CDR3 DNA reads TGTGCCAGCAGCTTCTCCACTAGCGGGAGGGTCCTAGCAAGAGCAGATACGCAGTATTTT.

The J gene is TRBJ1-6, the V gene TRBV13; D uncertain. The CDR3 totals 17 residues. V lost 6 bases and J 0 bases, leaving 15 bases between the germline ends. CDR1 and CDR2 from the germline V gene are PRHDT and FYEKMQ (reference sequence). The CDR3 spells CASRKGPLSSYNSPLHF. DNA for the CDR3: TGTGCCAGCAGAAAAGGCCCATTGAGCTCCTATAATTCACCCCTCCACTTT.

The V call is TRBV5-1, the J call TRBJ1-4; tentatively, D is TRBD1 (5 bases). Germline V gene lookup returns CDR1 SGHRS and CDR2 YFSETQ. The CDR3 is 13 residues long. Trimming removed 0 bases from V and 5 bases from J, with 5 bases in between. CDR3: CASSLGGNEKLFF. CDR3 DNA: TGCGCCAGCAGCTTGGGGGGCAATGAAAAACTGTTTTTT.

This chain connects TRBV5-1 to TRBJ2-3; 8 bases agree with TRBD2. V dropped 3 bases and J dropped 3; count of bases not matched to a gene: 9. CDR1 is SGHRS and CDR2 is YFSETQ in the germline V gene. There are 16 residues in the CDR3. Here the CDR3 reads CASSSFSGMGTDTQYF. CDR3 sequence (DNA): TGCGCCAGCAGCTCCTTTAGCGGGATGGGTACAGATACGCAGTATTTT. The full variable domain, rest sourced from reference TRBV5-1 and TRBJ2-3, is KAGVTQTPRYLIKTRGQQVTLSCSPISGHRSVSWYQQTPGQGLQFLFEYFSETQRNKGNFPGRFSGRQFSNSRSEMNVSTLELGDSALYLCASSSFSGMGTDTQYFGPGTRLTVL.

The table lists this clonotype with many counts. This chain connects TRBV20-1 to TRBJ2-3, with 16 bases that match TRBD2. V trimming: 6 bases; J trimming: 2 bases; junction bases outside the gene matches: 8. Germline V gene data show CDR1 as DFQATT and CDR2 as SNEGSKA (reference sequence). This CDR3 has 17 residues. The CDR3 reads CSASGLAGGTVTDTQYF. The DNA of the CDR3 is TGCAGTGCCTCGGGACTAGCGGGAGGGACGGTCACAGATACGCAGTATTTT.

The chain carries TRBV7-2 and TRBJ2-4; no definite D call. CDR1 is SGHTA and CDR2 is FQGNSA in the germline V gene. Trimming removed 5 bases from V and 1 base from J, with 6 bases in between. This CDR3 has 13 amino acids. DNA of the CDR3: TGTGCCAGCAGCCCCCCGGCCAAAAACATTCAGTACTTC. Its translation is CASSPPAKNIQYF.

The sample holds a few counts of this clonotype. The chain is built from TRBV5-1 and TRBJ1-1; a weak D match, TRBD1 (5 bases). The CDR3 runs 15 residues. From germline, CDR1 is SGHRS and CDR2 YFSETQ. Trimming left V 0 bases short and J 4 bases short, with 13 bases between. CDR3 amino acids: CASSLAKGRATEAFF. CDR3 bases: TGCGCCAGCAGCTTGGCCAAGGGGCGGGCCACTGAAGCTTTCTTT.

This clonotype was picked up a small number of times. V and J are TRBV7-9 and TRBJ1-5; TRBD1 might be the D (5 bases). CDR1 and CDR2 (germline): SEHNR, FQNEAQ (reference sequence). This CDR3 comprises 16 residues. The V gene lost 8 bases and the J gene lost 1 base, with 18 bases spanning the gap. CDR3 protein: CASSDSVTASNQPQHF. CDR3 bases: TGTGCCAGCTCGGATTCGGTGACAGCCAGCAATCAGCCCCAGCATTTT.

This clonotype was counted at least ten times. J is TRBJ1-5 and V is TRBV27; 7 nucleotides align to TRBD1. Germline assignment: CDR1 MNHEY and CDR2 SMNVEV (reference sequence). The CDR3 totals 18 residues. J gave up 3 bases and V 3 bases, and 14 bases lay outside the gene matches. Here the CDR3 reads CASSFSQGSSGNNQPQHF. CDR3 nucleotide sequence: TGTGCCAGCAGTTTTTCACAGGGGAGTAGCGGGAACAATCAGCCCCAGCATTTT.